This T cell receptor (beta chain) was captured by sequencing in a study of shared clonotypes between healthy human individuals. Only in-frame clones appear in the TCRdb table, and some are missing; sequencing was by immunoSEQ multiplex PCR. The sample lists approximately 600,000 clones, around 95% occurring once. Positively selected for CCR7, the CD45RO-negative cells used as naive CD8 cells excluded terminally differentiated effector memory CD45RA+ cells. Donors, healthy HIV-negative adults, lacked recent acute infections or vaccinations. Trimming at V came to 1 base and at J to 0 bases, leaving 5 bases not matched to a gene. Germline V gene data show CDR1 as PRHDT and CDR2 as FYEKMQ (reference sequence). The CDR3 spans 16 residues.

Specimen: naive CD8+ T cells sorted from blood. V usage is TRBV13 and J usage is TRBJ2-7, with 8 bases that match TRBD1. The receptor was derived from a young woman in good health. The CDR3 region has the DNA TGTGCCAGCAGCTTAGCGGGGCAGGGGGCCTCCTACGAGCAGTACTTC. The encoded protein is CASSLAGQGASYEQYF.